The 4 T cell receptor beta chains presented below share a single source sample, sequenced in a study of blood T cell repertoires in COVID-19. Sequenced by immunoSEQ multiplex PCR; TCRdb stores in-frame clones only, minus some. The repertoire holds under 150,000 clones, with less than 80% as singletons. Sequenced input: peripheral blood. The receptors were sampled from a woman older than 75 with active or convalescent COVID-19.

The CDR3 protein is CAWGSGWTGANVLTF. The CDR3 bases are TGTGCCTGGGGCTCGGGGTGGACTGGGGCCAACGTCCTGACTTTC. This chain joins TRBV30 and TRBJ2-6, with D possibly being TRBD2 (5 bases). The V end was cut by 5 bases, the J end by 2 bases, with 13 bases between. Germline CDR1 and CDR2: GTSNPN and SVGIG (reference sequence). This CDR3 has 15 residues.

The chain couples TRBV6-5 to TRBJ2-7; no reliable D call. The CDR3 has 13 amino acids. Germline V gives CDR1 MNHEY, CDR2 SVGAGI. V shed 0 bases and J shed 0 bases, with 3 bases lying between them. The CDR3 sequence is CASSYSSSYEQYF. Written as DNA, the CDR3 is TGTGCCAGCAGTTACTCGAGCTCCTACGAGCAGTACTTC.

This chain joins TRBV7-2 and TRBJ1-2; 7 bases are shared with TRBD1. The V and J ends lost 5 bases and 5 bases, in that order; junction bases with no gene match: 2. The CDR3 runs 12 residues. In germline, CDR1 is SGHTA, CDR2 FQGNSA. CDR3 in amino acids: CASSKTGYGYTF. In DNA, the CDR3 is TGTGCCAGCAGCAAGACAGGGTATGGCTACACCTTC. Variable domain in full (rest from reference TRBV7-2 and TRBJ1-2): GAGVSQSPSNKVTEKGKDVELRCDPISGHTALYWYRQSLGQGLEFLIYFQGNSAPDKSGLPSDRFSAERTGGSVSTLTIQRTQQEDSAVYLCASSKTGYGYTFGSGTRLTVV.

This chain links TRBV5-1 with TRBJ1-5; D ambiguous. This CDR3 is 14 amino acids long. Deletions cut 0 bases from V and 6 bases from J, with 10 bases between. CDR1 SGHRS and CDR2 YFSETQ come from the germline V gene. The DNA for the CDR3 is TGCGCCAGCAGCTTGGGGGCCGGCAGTCAGCCCCAGCATTTT. It specifies CASSLGAGSQPQHF. Together with reference TRBV5-1 and TRBJ1-5, the CDR3 gives the full variable domain: KAGVTQTPRYLIKTRGQQVTLSCSPISGHRSVSWYQQTPGQGLQFLFEYFSETQRNKGNFPGRFSGRQFSNSRSEMNVSTLELGDSALYLCASSLGAGSQPQHFGDGTRLSIL.